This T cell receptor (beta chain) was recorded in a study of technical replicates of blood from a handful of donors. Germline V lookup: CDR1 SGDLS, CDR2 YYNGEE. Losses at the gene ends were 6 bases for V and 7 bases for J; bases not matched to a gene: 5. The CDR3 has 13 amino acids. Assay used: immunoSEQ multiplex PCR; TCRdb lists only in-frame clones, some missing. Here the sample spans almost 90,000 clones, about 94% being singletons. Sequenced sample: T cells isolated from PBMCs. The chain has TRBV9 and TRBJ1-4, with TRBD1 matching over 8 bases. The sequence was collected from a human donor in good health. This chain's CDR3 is CASTGQGSEKLFF. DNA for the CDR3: TGTGCCAGCACCGGACAGGGAAGTGAAAAACTGTTTTTT.